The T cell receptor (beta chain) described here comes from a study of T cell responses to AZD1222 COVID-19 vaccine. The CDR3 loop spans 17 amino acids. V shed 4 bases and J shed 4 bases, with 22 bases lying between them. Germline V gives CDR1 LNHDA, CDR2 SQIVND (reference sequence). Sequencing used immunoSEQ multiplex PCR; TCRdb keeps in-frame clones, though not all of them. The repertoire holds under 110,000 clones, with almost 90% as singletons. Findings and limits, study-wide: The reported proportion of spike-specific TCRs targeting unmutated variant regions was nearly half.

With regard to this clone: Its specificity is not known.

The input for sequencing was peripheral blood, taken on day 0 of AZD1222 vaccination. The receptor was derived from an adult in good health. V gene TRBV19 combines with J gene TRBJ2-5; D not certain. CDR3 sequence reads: CASSTNLLVGRSETQYF. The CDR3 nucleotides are TGTGCCAGTAGTACGAACCTCTTAGTCGGGCGGTCAGAGACCCAGTACTTC.